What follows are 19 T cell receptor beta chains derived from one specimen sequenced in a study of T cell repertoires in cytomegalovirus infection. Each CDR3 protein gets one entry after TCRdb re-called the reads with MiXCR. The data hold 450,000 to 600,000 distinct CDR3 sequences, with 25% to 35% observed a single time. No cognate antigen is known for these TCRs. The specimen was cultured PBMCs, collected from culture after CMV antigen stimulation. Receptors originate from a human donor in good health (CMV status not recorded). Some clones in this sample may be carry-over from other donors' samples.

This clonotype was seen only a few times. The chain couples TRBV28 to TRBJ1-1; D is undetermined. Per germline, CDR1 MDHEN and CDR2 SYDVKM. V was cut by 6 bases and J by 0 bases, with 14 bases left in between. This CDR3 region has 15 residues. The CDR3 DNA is TGTGCCAGCAGCCTTCCGGGCGCCATGAACACTGAAGCTTTCTTT. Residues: CASSLPGAMNTEAFF.

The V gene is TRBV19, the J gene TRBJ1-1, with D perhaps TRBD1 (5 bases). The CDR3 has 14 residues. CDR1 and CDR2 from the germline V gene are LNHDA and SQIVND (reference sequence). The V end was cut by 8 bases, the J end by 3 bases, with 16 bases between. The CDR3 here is CASPLGRADTEAFF. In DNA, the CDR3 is TGTGCCAGTCCCCTAGGCAGGGCGGACACTGAAGCTTTCTTT.

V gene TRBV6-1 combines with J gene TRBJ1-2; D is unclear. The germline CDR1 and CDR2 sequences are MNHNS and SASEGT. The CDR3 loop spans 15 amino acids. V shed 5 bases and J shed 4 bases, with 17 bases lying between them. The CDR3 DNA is TGTGCCAGCAGTTACGGGGATCCACGGGGCTATGGCTACACCTTC. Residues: CASSYGDPRGYGYTF.

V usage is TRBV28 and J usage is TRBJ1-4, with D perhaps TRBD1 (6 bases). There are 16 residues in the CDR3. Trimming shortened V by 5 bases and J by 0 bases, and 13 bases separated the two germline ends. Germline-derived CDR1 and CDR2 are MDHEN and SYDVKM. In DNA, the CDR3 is TGTGCCAGCAGTCCAACCTACAGGGCAACTAATGAAAAACTGTTTTTT. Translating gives CASSPTYRATNEKLFF.

In DNA form, the CDR3 reads TGTGCCAGCAGACCGCTAGCACCCACCGGGGAGCTGTTTTTT. Translation gives CASRPLAPTGELFF. This chain connects TRBV7-2 to TRBJ2-2; D possibly corresponds to TRBD2 (5 bases). Germline-derived CDR1 and CDR2 are SGHTA and FQGNSA. V was trimmed by 6 bases and J by 4 bases, leaving 12 bases between them. CDR3 size: 14 residues. The variable domain in full, with the rest retrieved from reference TRBV7-2 and TRBJ2-2, is GAGVSQSPSNKVTEKGKDVELRCDPISGHTALYWYRQSLGQGLEFLIYFQGNSAPDKSGLPSDRFSAERTGGSVSTLTIQRTQQEDSAVYLCASRPLAPTGELFFGEGSRLTVL.

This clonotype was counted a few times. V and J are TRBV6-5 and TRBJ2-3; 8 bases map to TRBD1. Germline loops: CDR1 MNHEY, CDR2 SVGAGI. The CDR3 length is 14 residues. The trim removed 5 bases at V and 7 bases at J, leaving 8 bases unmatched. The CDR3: CASSPLTGAYTQYF. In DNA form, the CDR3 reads TGTGCCAGCAGTCCATTGACAGGGGCCTATACGCAGTATTTT.

CDR3 sequence reads: CASSSGLAGGLREQYF. The CDR3 nucleotides read TGCGCCAGCAGCTCGGGACTAGCGGGAGGCCTTCGGGAGCAGTACTTC. The chain is built from TRBV5-1 and TRBJ2-7, with 15 bases identical to TRBD2. The junction had 8 bases not matched to a gene; V was cut back by 3 bases and J by 7 bases. The CDR3 is made up of 16 amino acids. Per the germline V gene, CDR1 is SGHRS and CDR2 is YFSETQ.

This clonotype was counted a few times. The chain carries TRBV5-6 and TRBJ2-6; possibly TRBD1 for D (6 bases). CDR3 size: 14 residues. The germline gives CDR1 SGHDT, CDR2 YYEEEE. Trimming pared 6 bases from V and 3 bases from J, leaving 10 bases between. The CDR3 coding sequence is TGTGCCAGCATGAGGGGGAATGGGGCCAACGTCCTGACTTTC. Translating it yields CASMRGNGANVLTF.

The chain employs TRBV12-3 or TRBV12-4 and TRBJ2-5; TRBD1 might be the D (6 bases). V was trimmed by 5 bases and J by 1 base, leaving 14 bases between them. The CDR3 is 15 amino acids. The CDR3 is CASSRGTRTQETQYF. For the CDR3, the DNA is TGTGCCAGCAGTAGGGGGACAAGGACCCAAGAGACCCAGTACTTC.

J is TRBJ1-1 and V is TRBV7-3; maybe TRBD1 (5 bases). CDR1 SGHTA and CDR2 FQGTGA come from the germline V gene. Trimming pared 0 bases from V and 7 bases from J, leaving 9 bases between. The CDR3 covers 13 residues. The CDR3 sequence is CASSLTRDGEAFF. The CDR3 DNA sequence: TGTGCCAGCAGCTTAACCCGGGACGGTGAAGCTTTCTTT.

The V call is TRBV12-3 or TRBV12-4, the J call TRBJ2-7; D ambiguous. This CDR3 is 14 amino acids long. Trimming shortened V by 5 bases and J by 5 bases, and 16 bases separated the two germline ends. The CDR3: CASSKFDAVDEQYF. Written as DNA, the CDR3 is TGTGCCAGCAGTAAGTTCGACGCAGTCGACGAGCAGTACTTC.

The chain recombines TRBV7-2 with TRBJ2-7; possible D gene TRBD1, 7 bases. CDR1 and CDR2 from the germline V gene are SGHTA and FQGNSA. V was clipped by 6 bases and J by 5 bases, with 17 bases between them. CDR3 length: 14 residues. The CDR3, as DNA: TGTGCCAGCAGTCGCTATCCAGGGGGGAACGAGCAGTACTTC. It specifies CASSRYPGGNEQYF.

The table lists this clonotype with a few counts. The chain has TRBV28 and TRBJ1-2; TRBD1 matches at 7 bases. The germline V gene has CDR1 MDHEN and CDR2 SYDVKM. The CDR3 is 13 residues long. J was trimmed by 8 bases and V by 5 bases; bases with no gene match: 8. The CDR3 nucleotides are TGTGCCAGCAGTCCCAGACAGGGAGCCGGCTACACCTTC. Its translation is CASSPRQGAGYTF.

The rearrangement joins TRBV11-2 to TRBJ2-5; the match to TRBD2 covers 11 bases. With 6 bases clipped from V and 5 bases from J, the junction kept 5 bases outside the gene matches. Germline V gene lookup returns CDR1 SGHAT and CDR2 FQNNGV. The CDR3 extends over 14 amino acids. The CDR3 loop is CASSSGRAVETQYF. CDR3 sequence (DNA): TGTGCCAGCAGTAGCGGGAGGGCAGTGGAGACCCAGTACTTC.

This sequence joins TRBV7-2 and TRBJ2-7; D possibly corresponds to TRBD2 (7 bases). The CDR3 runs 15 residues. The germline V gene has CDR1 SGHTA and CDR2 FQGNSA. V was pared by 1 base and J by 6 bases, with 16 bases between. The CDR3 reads CASSLEGGGKGEQYF. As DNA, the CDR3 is TGTGCCAGCAGCTTAGAGGGGGGAGGGAAAGGCGAGCAGTACTTC.

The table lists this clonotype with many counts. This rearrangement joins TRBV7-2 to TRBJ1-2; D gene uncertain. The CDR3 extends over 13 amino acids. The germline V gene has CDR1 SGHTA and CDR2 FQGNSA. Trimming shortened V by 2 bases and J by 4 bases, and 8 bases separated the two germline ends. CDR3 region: CASSLLSRYGYTF. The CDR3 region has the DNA TGTGCCAGCAGCTTATTATCCCGCTATGGCTACACCTTC.

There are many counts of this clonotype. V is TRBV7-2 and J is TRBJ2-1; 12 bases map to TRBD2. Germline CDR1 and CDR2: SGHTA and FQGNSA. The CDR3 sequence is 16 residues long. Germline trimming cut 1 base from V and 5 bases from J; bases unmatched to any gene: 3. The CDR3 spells CASSLGRTSGDNEQFF. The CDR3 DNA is TGTGCCAGCAGCTTAGGTCGGACTAGCGGGGACAATGAGCAGTTCTTC.

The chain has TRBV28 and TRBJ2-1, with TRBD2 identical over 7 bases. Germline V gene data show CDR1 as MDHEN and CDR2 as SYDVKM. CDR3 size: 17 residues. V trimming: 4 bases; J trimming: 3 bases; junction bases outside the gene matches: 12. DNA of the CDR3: TGTGCCAGCAGTTACCCCTTTGGGGGAGGGGTCTACAATGAGCAGTTCTTC. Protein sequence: CASSYPFGGGVYNEQFF.

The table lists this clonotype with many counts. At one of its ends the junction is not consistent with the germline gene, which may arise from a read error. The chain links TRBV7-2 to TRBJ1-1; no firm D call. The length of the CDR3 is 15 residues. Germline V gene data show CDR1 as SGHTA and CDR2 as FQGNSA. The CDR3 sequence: CASSSAGSMKTEAFF. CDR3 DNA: TGTGCCAGCAGCTCTGCCGGGTCCATGAAGACTGAAGCTTTCTTT.